This paragraph covers one T cell receptor beta chain sequence. Its antigen is currently not known. Per-base qualities were not stored, and no clone one base away is much larger. The data were obtained in a study of blood T cell repertoires in COVID-19 (dated by TCRdb to 2020 to 2021). Describing the broader study: Collaborator samples came from the United States, Italy and Spain and covered acute and convalescent phases of COVID-19. Samples were obtained from the ongoing ImmuneRACE study (first 160 participants) and from 950 to 1,500 subjects provided by 6 global collaborators. The repertoires were released in a freely available public database intended as a resource for research on the immune response to SARS-CoV-2. Deeply sampled blood TCRbeta repertoires from subjects exposed to, actively infected with, or recovered from COVID-19 were included in the dataset. The material from the prospective study consisted of cDNA or gDNA derived from T cells, B-cell-depleted T cells, or PBMCs. The sample metadata nearly always contained a de-identified subject ID, COVID-19 status, age in years and sex. Where available, HLA class I and class II types were taken from metadata supplied by the sample provider and were not determined by assay-based typing. The investigation overall reported the following: The amount of clinical and demographic metadata varied by source and participant and was provided uncurated.

TCRbeta CDR3 regions were amplified from genomic DNA using the immunoSEQ Assay, a bias-controlled multiplex PCR. From the authors' description of their analysis: The number of nucleated cells in each sample was estimated by amplification of reference gene primers within the assay. To quantify the absolute abundance of each unique TCRbeta CDR3 rearrangement, sequence reads were collapsed and filtered. For each sample, productive Simpson clonality was calculated as the square root of Simpson's diversity index across productive rearrangements. Held by TCRdb, this immuneACCESS table contains in-frame sequences only and omits some clones. Under half of the omission traces to an unresolved V gene where checked; the cause of the rest is unknown. V, J and clone size are those of that table, while D and trimming were read from the DNA. Present in this sample are around 340,000 clones, about nine tenths of which were seen just once. Approximately 0.93% of the sample lies in the top ten.

Participants in the prospective study were aged 18 to 89 years, lived in about two dozen United States geographic areas, and enrolled through a virtual design. Cohort assignment in the prospective study relied on participant-reported clinical history from a screening survey and a study questionnaire. Exposed participants were defined as having been in contact with someone with a PCR-confirmed or clinician-diagnosed COVID-19 case within 2 weeks of study entry. In the prospective study, whole blood, serum and a nasopharyngeal or oropharyngeal swab were collected from each participant by mobile phlebotomists. Participants in the prospective study had the option to provide additional blood draws and questionnaires over a 2-month period. Before DNA extraction, blood samples from the prospective study were shipped at room temperature or frozen. This receptor was identified in a woman aged 30 to 39 who had been exposed to COVID-19. Sequenced material: PBMCs or T cells enriched from blood (not recorded which).

The sequenced DNA: TGTGCCAGCAGCGGCATTAGGGGGAGGGCCACATTGAACACTGAAGCTTTCTTT. Protein translation: CASSGIRGRATLNTEAFF. The chain links TRBV7-6 with TRBJ1-1; matching of 6 bases hints at TRBD1 as the D gene. The cysteine opens and the phenylalanine closes a CDR3 of 18 amino acids. Of the read, only the CDR3 DNA is kept; its 54 bases are in frame from base 1. Between the V and J ends, shortened by 5 bases and 0 bases respectively, the junction contains 22 bases. The germline V gene yields SGHVS for CDR1 and FNYEAQ for CDR2.